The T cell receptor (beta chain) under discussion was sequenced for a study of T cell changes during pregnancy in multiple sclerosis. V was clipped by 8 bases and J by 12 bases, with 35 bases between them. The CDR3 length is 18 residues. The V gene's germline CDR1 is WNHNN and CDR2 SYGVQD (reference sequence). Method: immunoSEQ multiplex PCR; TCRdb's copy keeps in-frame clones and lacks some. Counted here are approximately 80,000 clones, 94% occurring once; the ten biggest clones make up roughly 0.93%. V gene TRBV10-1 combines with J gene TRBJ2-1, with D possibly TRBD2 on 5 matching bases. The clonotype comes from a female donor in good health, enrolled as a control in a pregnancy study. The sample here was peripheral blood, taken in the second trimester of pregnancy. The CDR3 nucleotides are TGCGCCAGCCGATCCGGGGAACAAAAGGCCCCCATAAGTTTTGGGCAGTTCTTC. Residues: CASRSGEQKAPISFGQFF.